Detailed here is one T cell receptor (beta chain). The antigen remains unidentified. Germline V gene sequence: CDR1 SGDLS, CDR2 YYNGEE. V shed 0 bases and J shed 5 bases, with 12 bases lying between them. This CDR3 has 16 residues. The data were taken from a study of cytomegalovirus exposure and HLA in healthy donors. Vbeta (60) and Jbeta (13) primers were used in the PCR. TCRdb keeps only in-frame clones here, not all; method: immunoSEQ multiplex PCR. The repertoire holds 150,000 to 200,000 clones, with almost 80% as singletons. Whole-study findings and limits: Later analysis identified 15,000 to 20,000 TCR beta sequences associated with HLA alleles, using a false discovery rate threshold of 0.05. Earlier analysis looked at TCR beta V segments, and most were productive about 87% or about 30% of the time.

The clonotype originates from a woman between 50 and 59 years old in good health and CMV-seropositive. The chain links TRBV9 to TRBJ1-6; D remains unclear. Sequenced material: PBMCs. The DNA for the CDR3 is TGTGCCAGCAGCGTAGGCTCGGGAGGCGATAATTCACCCCTCCACTTT. Its translation is CASSVGSGGDNSPLHF. Using reference TRBV9 and TRBJ1-6 for the parts outside the CDR3, the full variable domain is DSGVTQTPKHLITATGQRVTLRCSPRSGDLSVYWYQQSLDQGLQFLIQYYNGEERAKGNILERFSAQQFPDLHSELNLSSLELGDSALYFCASSVGSGGDNSPLHFGNGTRLTVT.